The 21 T cell receptor beta chains given below trace back to one sample, sequenced in a study of T cells in Graves' hyperthyroidism and ophthalmopathy. TCR beta CDR3 regions were amplified from RNA transcripts. When the TCR CDR3 underwent first-round RT-PCR, the HTBI primer set was used. TCRdb reprocessed the multiplex PCR reads with MiXCR, giving one entry per CDR3 protein. The sample records 500,000 to 650,000 distinct CDR3 sequences, approximately 49% being singletons. Sequenced: peripheral blood or thyroid tissue (not recorded which). The receptors were sampled from an adult woman with Graves' disease, either hyperthyroidism or ophthalmopathy (not recorded which).

This clonotype was found many times. The chain has TRBV2 and TRBJ2-6, with D unresolved. V was clipped by 5 bases and J by 13 bases, with 18 bases between them. Per germline, CDR1 SNHLY and CDR2 FYNNEI. There are 14 residues in the CDR3. The CDR3 DNA sequence: TGTGCCAGCAGTCCCCCCCCACAGTCCCCAGTCCTGACTTTC. Its translation is CASSPPPQSPVLTF.

This clonotype appeared once. This chain links TRBV9 with TRBJ2-7, with D maybe TRBD2 (6 bases). CDR1 SGDLS and CDR2 YYNGEE come from the germline V gene. V was clipped by 0 bases and J by 5 bases, with 15 bases between them. The CDR3 runs 15 residues. The CDR3 reads CASSVDSGGGDEQYF. The DNA of the CDR3 is TGTGCCAGCAGCGTAGATAGCGGCGGTGGGGACGAGCAGTACTTC.

This sequence joins TRBV29-1 and TRBJ2-7; weak D call: TRBD2 (7 bases). The length of the CDR3 is 15 residues. Germline CDR1 reads SQVTM; CDR2 reads ANQGSEA. V lost 8 bases and J 5 bases, leaving 25 bases between the germline ends. CDR3 protein: CSIGGGGLRNHEQYF. The CDR3 coding sequence is TGCAGCATAGGTGGGGGGGGCCTTAGGAACCACGAGCAGTACTTC.

The chain has TRBV15 and TRBJ1-1, with 9 bases fitting TRBD1. The CDR3 sequence is 15 residues long. From germline, CDR1 is LNHNV and CDR2 YYDKDF (reference sequence). V was clipped by 3 bases and J by 6 bases; unmatched bases: 8. This chain's CDR3 is CATSSIRTGESEAFF. CDR3 coding DNA: TGTGCCACCAGCAGCATCAGGACAGGGGAATCTGAAGCTTTCTTT.

J is TRBJ1-4 and V is TRBV15, with 9 bases fitting TRBD1. This CDR3 spans 14 amino acids. Trimming removed 10 bases from V and 1 base from J; junction bases left unmatched: 4. Germline V gives CDR1 LNHNV, CDR2 YYDKDF (reference sequence). CDR3 nucleotide sequence: TGTGCCAGCACAGGGGGCGGAACTAATGAAAAACTGTTTTTT. It codes for CASTGGGTNEKLFF.

This clonotype was seen just once. The chain combines TRBV11-1 with TRBJ2-5, with D possibly TRBD2 on 6 matching bases. The CDR3 has 15 amino acids. The V end lost 3 bases, the J end lost 2 bases, and 13 bases lay between the germline ends. Germline lookup yields CDR1 SGHAT and CDR2 FQDESV (reference sequence). The CDR3: CASSLRAGIQETQYF. The CDR3 DNA sequence: TGTGCCAGCAGCTTGAGGGCGGGAATACAAGAGACCCAGTACTTC.

V is TRBV20-1 and J is TRBJ1-1; 8 nucleotides agree with TRBD1. V trimming: 5 bases; J trimming: 8 bases; junction bases outside the gene matches: 7. The CDR3 consists of 12 residues. The germline V gene has CDR1 DFQATT and CDR2 SNEGSKA (reference sequence). The CDR3, as DNA: TGCAGTGCTGGTCGGACAGGGTTCGAAGCTTTCTTT. Its protein product is CSAGRTGFEAFF.

The chain links TRBV7-2 to TRBJ1-6; D might be TRBD1 (5 bases). V was clipped by 5 bases and J by 8 bases, with 10 bases between them. Germline CDR1 and CDR2: SGHTA and FQGNSA. CDR3 size: 13 residues. The CDR3 DNA reads as TGTGCCAGCAGCACGGGACGCCATTCACCCCTCCACTTT. Protein: CASSTGRHSPLHF.

This clonotype was counted only a few times. The chain uses TRBV3-1 and TRBJ1-2; the D is unclear. From germline, CDR1 is LGHDT and CDR2 YNNKEL (reference sequence). V was cut by 0 bases and J by 7 bases, with 15 bases left in between. The CDR3 has 15 amino acids. This chain's CDR3 is CASSQDWNSWGGYTF. The CDR3, as DNA: TGTGCCAGCAGCCAAGATTGGAACAGTTGGGGTGGCTACACCTTC.

This chain joins TRBV2 and TRBJ1-1; D possibly corresponds to TRBD1 (6 bases). The V end was cut by 7 bases, the J end by 6 bases, with 18 bases between. CDR3 length equals 14 residues. Germline CDR1 and CDR2: SNHLY and FYNNEI. CDR3: CASIAEGDRAEAFF. CDR3 coding DNA: TGTGCCAGCATCGCGGAGGGGGATCGCGCTGAAGCTTTCTTT.

This clonotype has just one count. V and J are TRBV9 and TRBJ1-5; TRBD1 agrees at 7 bases. CDR1 SGDLS and CDR2 YYNGEE come from the germline V gene. The J segment lost 5 bases and the V segment lost 4 bases, leaving 6 bases of the junction unmatched. The CDR3 sequence is 14 residues long. This CDR3 reads CASSYGTEDQPQHF. CDR3 nucleotide sequence: TGTGCCAGCAGCTACGGGACAGAGGATCAGCCCCAGCATTTT.

The chain is built from TRBV7-3 and TRBJ2-7, with 11 bases aligning to TRBD1. Germline V lookup: CDR1 SGHTA, CDR2 FQGTGA. With V trimmed by 5 bases and J by 7 bases, 7 bases remained unmatched. The CDR3 has 14 amino acids. The CDR3 DNA follows: TGTGCCAGCAGCGTGGGACAGGGGGGAAATGAGCAGTACTTC. This gives the protein CASSVGQGGNEQYF.

V gene TRBV6-5 combines with J gene TRBJ1-2; TRBD1 matches 11 bases. V shed 2 bases and J 4 bases; nucleotides not matched to a gene: 3. There are 15 residues in the CDR3. Per the germline V gene, CDR1 is MNHEY and CDR2 is SVGAGI. The CDR3 region is CASSYRTGGLYGYTF. DNA of the CDR3: TGTGCCAGCAGTTACCGGACAGGGGGCCTCTATGGCTACACCTTC.

The table lists this clonotype with many counts. The chain links TRBV20-1 to TRBJ2-7; TRBD2 aligns across 11 bases. Germline CDR1 reads DFQATT; CDR2 reads SNEGSKA (reference sequence). This CDR3 is built from 15 residues. The V gene end was trimmed by 5 bases and the J gene end by 2 bases; junction bases not matched to a gene: 8. The CDR3 nucleotides are TGCAGTGCTTCCCATAGCGGGAGGGCCCCCTACGAGCAGTACTTC. Its translation: CSASHSGRAPYEQYF.

This clonotype was counted a single time. V gene TRBV20-1 combines with J gene TRBJ2-7; 14 bases line up with TRBD2. Germline V gene sequence: CDR1 DFQATT, CDR2 SNEGSKA (reference sequence). The CDR3 sequence is 17 residues long. The ends lost 5 bases at V and 3 bases at J; junction bases unmatched: 12. The CDR3 loop reads CSAQLSGTSGSSYEQYF. The CDR3 DNA reads TGCAGTGCTCAACTATCCGGGACTAGCGGGAGTAGCTACGAGCAGTACTTC.

The chain carries TRBV24-1 and TRBJ1-5, with TRBD1 as a possible D gene (5 bases). The ends were cut back, 10 bases at V and 2 bases at J, with 11 bases in the middle. CDR1 KGHDR and CDR2 SFDVKD come from the germline V gene. The CDR3 runs 13 residues. CDR3 nucleotides: TGTGCCACGGCTGGGGGGGGCAATCAGCCCCAGCATTTT. Amino acids: CATAGGGNQPQHF.

This clonotype was counted at least ten times. The chain has TRBV7-2 and TRBJ1-2; tentative D call: TRBD1 (5 bases). Germline V lookup: CDR1 SGHTA, CDR2 FQGNSA. CDR3 length: 16 amino acids. Trimming took 2 bases from V and 7 from J, leaving 20 bases between them. The CDR3 protein is CASSLPNGAGRGGYTF. The CDR3 DNA sequence: TGTGCCAGCAGCTTACCCAATGGGGCAGGGAGAGGTGGCTACACCTTC.

This sequence joins TRBV15 and TRBJ1-1, with unresolved D. This CDR3 contains 12 residues. CDR1 LNHNV and CDR2 YYDKDF come from the germline V gene (reference sequence). Between the trimmed V and J ends, which lost 11 bases and 4 bases, there was a span of 14 bases. The CDR3 DNA reads as TGTGCCCCGTTGGAGGGCCGCACTGAAGCTTTCTTT. Translating it yields CAPLEGRTEAFF.

The chain couples TRBV2 to TRBJ1-1, with D tentatively TRBD1 (6 bases). With 7 bases removed from V and 5 bases from J, the gap between germline ends came to 11 bases. The CDR3 loop spans 12 amino acids. Germline V CDR1 and CDR2: SNHLY, FYNNEI. CDR3 loop: CASNLDSTEAFF. As DNA, the CDR3 is TGTGCCAGCAACTTGGACAGTACTGAAGCTTTCTTT.

The V gene is TRBV19, the J gene TRBJ2-3; the match to TRBD2 covers 13 bases. CDR3 length equals 20 residues. V was clipped by 6 bases and J by 4 bases; unmatched bases: 19. CDR1 LNHDA and CDR2 SQIVND come from the germline V gene (reference sequence). The CDR3 nucleotides are TGTGCCAGTAGATCCACTCGAGGACTAGCGGGAGTTACCCGGCCAGATACGCAGTATTTT. This translates into CASRSTRGLAGVTRPDTQYF.

The genes are TRBV2 and TRBJ1-1; D is unresolved. Germline V lookup: CDR1 SNHLY, CDR2 FYNNEI. V was trimmed by 5 bases and J by 11 bases, leaving 18 bases between them. The CDR3 has 13 amino acids. DNA for the CDR3: TGTGCCAGCAGTCCCGAGCCGCGGGGTAGCGCTTTCTTT. It translates to CASSPEPRGSAFF.